The clone carrying this T cell receptor (beta chain) was seen a few times. This entry comes from a study of T-cell reconstitution after alpha-beta-depleted transplantation in children. Unique molecular identifiers were used to barcode this TCRbeta library. Each CDR3 protein gets one entry after TCRdb re-called the PCR reads with MiXCR. Of 200,000 to 250,000 distinct CDR3 sequences listed, around 12% are singletons. This CDR3 region has 14 residues. Trimming took off 3 bases at V and 0 bases at J, with 8 bases between the two ends. CDR1 and CDR2 from the germline V gene are LNHDA and SQIVND (reference sequence).

The sample here was PBMCs from the stem cell graft donor, taken from the stem cell graft. The sequence derives from a human donor who donated a stem cell graft to a child with acute lymphoblastic leukemia. J is TRBJ1-2 and V is TRBV19; D ambiguous. CDR3 in amino acids: CASSIGRANYGYTF. CDR3 DNA: TGTGCCAGTAGTATCGGCAGAGCTAACTATGGCTACACCTTC.